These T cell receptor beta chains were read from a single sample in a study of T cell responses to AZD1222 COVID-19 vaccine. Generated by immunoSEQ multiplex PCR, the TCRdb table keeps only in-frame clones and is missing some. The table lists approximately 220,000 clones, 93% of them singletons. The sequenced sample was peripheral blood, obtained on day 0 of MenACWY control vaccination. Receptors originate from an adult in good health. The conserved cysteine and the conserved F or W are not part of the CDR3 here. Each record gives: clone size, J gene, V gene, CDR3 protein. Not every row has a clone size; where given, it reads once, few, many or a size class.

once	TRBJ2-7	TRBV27	ASSTAYEQY
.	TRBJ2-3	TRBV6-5	ASSANRENTQY
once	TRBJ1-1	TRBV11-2	ASSLQQGNTEAF
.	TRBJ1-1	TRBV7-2	ASSLEAVVNTEAF
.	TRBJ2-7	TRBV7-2	ASSSILSPSSSYEQY
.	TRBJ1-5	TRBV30	AWSPSGQGNQPQH
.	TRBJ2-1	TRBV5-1	ASSLSRGGYNEQF
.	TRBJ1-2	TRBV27	ASSSTNRGLGGYT
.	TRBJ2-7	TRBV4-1	ASSQRRDSPYEQY
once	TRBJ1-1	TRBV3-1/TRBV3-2	ASSSSRQANTEAF
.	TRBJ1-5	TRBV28	ASSTHRGQPQH
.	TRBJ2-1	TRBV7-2	ASSWTGGEYNEQF
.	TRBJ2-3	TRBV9	ASSVDSSGGSDTQY
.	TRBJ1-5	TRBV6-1	ASSEFDRETYQPQH
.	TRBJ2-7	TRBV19	ASSASGGGPYEQY
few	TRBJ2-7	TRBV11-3	ASSLDQSSAQY
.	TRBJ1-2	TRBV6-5	ASSLERSYGYT
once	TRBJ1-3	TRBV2	ASSLNGGQGANTGNTIY
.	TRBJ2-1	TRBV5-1	ASSFVGSYNEQF
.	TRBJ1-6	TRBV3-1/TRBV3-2	ASSHRTANSPLH